What follows describes a single TCR beta chain. In its sample, this clonotype was seen a few times. Its antigen specificity is not known. The input lacks base qualities; no much larger clone sits a single base away. The roughly 38 donors, aged about 6 to 100 years, were systemically healthy Caucasian individuals from Russia. About 9.8 milliliters of peripheral blood were drawn from each donor into EDTA-treated Vacutainer tubes. PBMCs were isolated by Ficoll-Paque density-gradient centrifugation, with at least 6.5 million obtained per sample. Trizol reagent was used to extract total RNA from PBMCs, with at least 5.5 micrograms per sample. The percentages of naive CD45RAhigh/CD27high T cells were determined by flow cytometry on a PBMC aliquot from every donor. The library was generated by 5' RACE. These reads were obtained on an Illumina HiSeq 2500. A second PCR of about 6 to 11 cycles was run with a J-beta primer mix and a sample-barcoded 5' primer. A template-switch 5' adaptor carrying 12 random nucleotides introduced a unique molecular identifier onto each TCR beta cDNA molecule. At least 2.5 million CDR3-containing paired-end reads were obtained from each sample. First-strand cDNA was synthesized from all RNA with the Mint cDNA synthesis kit, primed by a TRBC-specific oligonucleotide. Following uracil-DNA glycosylase treatment, a first 18-cycle PCR with universal primers M1SS and BC2_uni_R was performed on all cDNA. Concerning the study's data processing: Normalization of each sample was performed by random selection of 1 million high-quality reads, each carrying a distinct molecular identifier. Reads sharing molecular identifiers were discarded rather than binned into consensus sequences. MiTCR, run with a Q25 quality threshold and the strictest error-elimination algorithm, handled CDR3 identification, clonotype clustering and error correction. A nonparametric unseen species model with Euler transformation was used to estimate a lower bound on total TCR beta diversity. In-frame beta chains were kept once TCRdb had trimmed the public reads at Q25 with fastp and called clones with MiXCR. Identical CDR3 proteins give one entry, which carries the most common genes and DNA. The V and J calls reflect TCRdb's pipeline rather than the authors' work. For this sample the table gives hundreds of thousands of distinct CDR3 sequences, of which around 30% were detected only once. Roughly 17% of the sample rests with the top ten.

The sample originates from a study of blood T cells in healthy people across ages (dated by TCRdb to between 2014 and 2016). Background for the entire study: Template switching captured roughly one uniquely barcoded TCR beta cDNA molecule per two T cells in model experiments. The study analyzed two additional independent replicas of 1 million unique cDNA reads from the same blood draw for two donors, one aged 18 to 30 and one aged 80 or older. To avoid experimental bias, donors of different ages were distributed randomly across sequencing lanes. Age-related changes in TCR beta repertoire diversity were measured in the study by deep sequencing normalized with unique cDNA molecular identifiers. Donors were grouped into four age groups: young (average roughly 17 years), middle-aged (roughly 40), aged (around 60) and long-lived (approximately 82).

CDR1 and CDR2 are read off the germline V gene (reference sequence) as DFQATT and SNEGSKA. V drops 0 bases and J drops 8 bases, leaving 13 bases in between. From its cysteine to its phenylalanine, the CDR3 spans 14 amino acids. Only the CDR3 part of the read is kept: 42 bases, read in frame from the first base. Study-level results and caveats: There was a strong correlation between observed TCR beta diversity and the percentage of naive T cells measured by flow cytometry. Compared with the aged group, the long-lived group had more naive CD4+ T cells, fewer expanded clones and increased TCR diversity, a pattern suggesting age selection. Since profiling was done on bulk unsorted PBMCs, naive and antigen-experienced compartments could not be conclusively compared. Observed TCR beta diversity per million T cells fell roughly linearly with age, and a significant reduction was already apparent by age roughly 40. Estimates of total diversity from one million sequenced T cells were regarded as lower bounds and underestimates. The CMV infection status of donors was not known, potentially confounding age-related changes in expanded clonotypes.

The V gene is TRBV20-1 and the J gene is TRBJ1-4; a weak D assignment points to TRBD1 (6 bases agree). This TCR derives from a woman older than 75 in good health. Sequenced: blood. This receptor has the CDR3 CSARDSGVEEKLFF. In nucleotides, the sequence is TGCAGTGCTAGAGATTCAGGGGTGGAAGAAAAACTGTTTTTT.